Listed here are 12 T cell receptor beta chains from one sample, sequenced in a study of tumour-infiltrating T cells in Burkitt lymphoma (dated by TCRdb to 2018 to 2021). Library generation was performed with the immunoSEQ multiplex PCR assay. TCRdb took over this immuneACCESS table, retaining in-frame rearrangements with V and J assigned. Such tables are incomplete; in checked studies, under half of the missing clones stem from an unresolved V gene, and the remainder is unexplained. A total of 43,000 or so clones appear in this sample, around 30% of them only once. The ten largest make up under 3.5% of the sample. Sample: tumor tissue. These receptors all come from a human donor with Burkitt lymphoma.

V usage is TRBV12-5 and J usage is TRBJ2-5; TRBD2 matches at 9 bases. The V gene's germline CDR1 is LGHNT and CDR2 FRNRAP. This CDR3 comprises 16 residues. Trimming took 4 bases from V and 5 from J; bases not matched to a gene: 11. This CDR3 reads CASGSGKRGAKETQYF. CDR3 DNA: TGTGCTAGTGGTTCGGGGAAGCGGGGGGCAAAGGAGACCCAGTACTTC.

This sequence joins TRBV6-5 and TRBJ1-2; possibly TRBD1 for D (6 bases). The CDR3 length is 14 residues. Germline V CDR1 and CDR2: MNHEY, SVGAGI. Trimming took 6 bases from V and 8 from J, leaving 19 bases between them. The CDR3 nucleotides read TGTGCCAGCAGCCCCCGCCTGGGGGCCGGGGGCTACACCTTC. Protein product: CASSPRLGAGGYTF.

DNA of the CDR3: TGTGCCAGCAGCCTCGGACTAGCGGGGGCCGGGGCAGATACGCAGTATTTT. Translation gives CASSLGLAGAGADTQYF. The gene calls are TRBV7-9 and TRBJ2-3, with TRBD2 matching 13 bases. Germline V gives CDR1 SEHNR, CDR2 FQNEAQ (reference sequence). The junction had 9 bases not matched to a gene; V was cut back by 5 bases and J by 4 bases. The CDR3 length is 17 residues. The variable domain in full, with the rest retrieved from reference TRBV7-9 and TRBJ2-3, is DTGVSQNPRHKITKRGQNVTFRCDPISEHNRLYWYRQTLGQGPEFLTYFQNEAQLEKSRLLSDRFSAERPKGSFSTLEIQRTEQGDSAMYLCASSLGLAGAGADTQYFGPGTRLTVL.

The CDR3: CASSRTGDTSSSGNTIYF. In DNA, the CDR3 is TGCGCCAGCAGCCGGACAGGGGACACCTCGAGCTCTGGAAACACCATATATTTT. The chain uses TRBV4-1 and TRBJ1-3; 9 bases are shared with TRBD1. Germline CDR1 MGHRA, CDR2 YSYEKL. The CDR3 loop spans 18 amino acids. Losses at the gene ends were 4 bases for V and 0 bases for J; bases not matched to a gene: 10.

The sample holds a few counts of this clone. This rearrangement joins TRBV7-2 to TRBJ2-7, with D maybe TRBD1 (6 bases). CDR1 is SGHTA and CDR2 is FQGNSA in the germline V gene. The germline V and J ends were trimmed by 1 base and 0 bases, with 10 bases remaining between them. The CDR3 has 15 residues. CDR3 protein: CASSLGGRGSYEQYF. CDR3 DNA sequence: TGTGCCAGCAGCTTAGGTGGCAGGGGCTCCTACGAGCAGTACTTC.

The table lists this clone with a few counts. This chain joins TRBV4-2 and TRBJ2-3; D may be TRBD2 (5 bases). Germline V gene data show CDR1 as LGHNA and CDR2 as YNFKEQ. The CDR3 sequence is 13 residues long. Trimming removed 2 bases from V and 6 bases from J, with 9 bases in between. The CDR3 bases are TGTGCCAGCAGCCAACCCGGGGAGGATACGCAGTATTTT. As protein: CASSQPGEDTQYF.

This clone turned up a few times. The J gene is TRBJ2-2, the V gene TRBV30; D not resolved. With 0 bases removed from V and 7 bases from J, the gap between germline ends came to 3 bases. This CDR3 contains 11 residues. From germline, CDR1 is GTSNPN and CDR2 SVGIG (reference sequence). The CDR3: CAWSVRGELFF. The CDR3 nucleotides are TGTGCCTGGAGTGTACGCGGGGAGCTGTTTTTT.

The rearrangement joins TRBV5-1 to TRBJ2-6, with 9 bases fitting TRBD1. This CDR3 contains 19 residues. The V gene end was trimmed by 2 bases and the J gene end by 4 bases; junction bases not matched to a gene: 13. CDR1 and CDR2 from the germline V gene are SGHRS and YFSETQ. This chain's CDR3 is CASSFLVPGQGTGANVLTF. CDR3 in DNA: TGCGCCAGCAGCTTCTTAGTCCCGGGACAGGGAACCGGGGCCAACGTCCTGACTTTC.

The rearrangement links TRBV2 to TRBJ1-3; D not certain. Trimming took off 4 bases at V and 4 bases at J, with 5 bases between the two ends. This CDR3 is built from 12 residues. Germline V lookup: CDR1 SNHLY, CDR2 FYNNEI. The CDR3 is CASSGAGNTIYF. In DNA, the CDR3 is TGTGCCAGCAGTGGAGCCGGAAACACCATATATTTT.

A few counts support this clone. The chain is built from TRBV5-1 and TRBJ1-1, with D perhaps matching TRBD1 (5 bases). Trimming cost V 5 bases and J 1 base, with 15 bases left between them. Germline CDR1 SGHRS, CDR2 YFSETQ. The CDR3 contains 15 residues. The CDR3 DNA is TGCGCCAGCAGTCCCTTGGGGGTAGGGAACACTGAAGCTTTCTTT. Protein product: CASSPLGVGNTEAFF.

This clone appeared a few times. The chain recombines TRBV7-9 with TRBJ1-1, with a possible D match to TRBD1 (5 bases). The CDR3 has 16 residues. V was pared by 2 bases and J by 3 bases, with 16 bases between. Germline CDR1 reads SEHNR; CDR2 reads FQNEAQ (reference sequence). Here the CDR3 reads CASSLNRVGRDTEAFF. As DNA, the CDR3 is TGTGCCAGCAGCTTAAATCGGGTCGGCAGGGACACTGAAGCTTTCTTT.

This clone was observed a few times. J is TRBJ2-7 and V is TRBV7-6; D is possibly TRBD1 (6 bases). CDR3 size: 14 residues. Germline CDR1 and CDR2: SGHVS and FNYEAQ. Trimming took 1 base from V and 3 from J, leaving 10 bases between them. This CDR3 reads CASSLEVRGYEQYF. The CDR3 coding sequence is TGTGCCAGCAGCTTAGAGGTCAGGGGCTACGAGCAGTACTTC.